The next 31 T cell receptor beta chains were all read from a single sample in a study of shared clonotypes between healthy human individuals. Naive CD8 cells lacked CD45RO and underwent positive selection for CCR7, leaving out terminally differentiated effector memory CD45RA+ cells. Some clones are missing from TCRdb's copy, which holds only in-frame ones; the method was immunoSEQ multiplex PCR. The data hold about 2.1 million clones, with 93% observed a single time. The specimen was naive CD8+ T cells from PBMCs. The receptor set was obtained from a man between 18 and 35 years old in good health. Some clones in this sample may be carry-over from other donors' samples.

About this clone itself: Other DNA variants within this sample encode the same CDR3. The gene calls are TRBV7-9 and TRBJ2-1; TRBD2 aligns across 12 bases. The CDR3 is 15 amino acids. V lost 5 bases to trimming and J lost 4 bases; unmatched junction nucleotides: 3. Germline V gives CDR1 SEHNR, CDR2 FQNEAQ (reference sequence). Here the CDR3 DNA reads TGTGCCAGCAGCCGGACTAGCGGGGTTTACAATGAGCAGTTCTTC. Translating gives CASSRTSGVYNEQFF.

J is TRBJ1-2 and V is TRBV13, with TRBD1 identical over 7 bases. The length of the CDR3 is 14 residues. CDR1 is PRHDT, CDR2 FYEKMQ, per germline (reference sequence). The J segment lost 5 bases and the V segment lost 3 bases, leaving 6 bases of the junction unmatched. CDR3 residues: CASSFRDSIYGYTF. CDR3 bases: TGTGCCAGCAGCTTCCGGGACAGTATTTATGGCTACACCTTC.

The rearrangement joins TRBV7-9 to TRBJ2-2; D is perhaps TRBD1 (6 bases). CDR1 and CDR2 from the germline V gene are SEHNR and FQNEAQ (reference sequence). The CDR3 totals 11 residues. Between the trimmed V and J ends, which lost 3 bases and 13 bases, there was a span of 9 bases. In DNA form, the CDR3 reads TGTGCCAGCAGCTTGGGCAGGGGGCTGTTTTTT. Amino acid sequence: CASSLGRGLFF.

The DNA for the CDR3 is TGTGCCAGCAGTTCCCGAGCCGTCTTTTGGACTAGCGGTTCATCCTACGAGCAGTACTTC. It is translated as CASSSRAVFWTSGSSYEQYF. V usage is TRBV28 and J usage is TRBJ2-7, with TRBD2 identical over 10 bases. Germline CDR1 reads MDHEN; CDR2 reads SYDVKM. This CDR3 has 20 residues. The J segment lost 1 base and the V segment lost 4 bases, leaving 19 bases of the junction unmatched.

The chain combines TRBV5-1 with TRBJ1-1; 9 bases fit TRBD1. The CDR3 has 14 residues. The germline V gene encodes CDR1 SGHRS and CDR2 YFSETQ. J was trimmed by 5 bases and V by 3 bases; bases with no gene match: 5. The CDR3 DNA reads as TGCGCCAGCAGCTGGGGACAGGGTCAGACTGAAGCTTTCTTT. Its protein product is CASSWGQGQTEAFF.

The V and J genes are TRBV5-8 and TRBJ1-5, with D possibly being TRBD1 (5 bases). CDR1 SGHTS and CDR2 YDEGEE come from the germline V gene. The V end was cut by 3 bases, the J end by 7 bases, with 17 bases between. CDR3 size: 15 residues. CDR3 loop: CASSSGTSAWQPQHF. CDR3 DNA sequence: TGTGCCAGCAGCTCCGGGACCTCAGCATGGCAGCCCCAGCATTTT.

This chain connects TRBV29-1 to TRBJ1-1, with D perhaps matching TRBD1 (5 bases). The CDR3 is 15 amino acids. The V gene's germline CDR1 is SQVTM and CDR2 ANQGSEA. The V and J ends lost 3 bases and 0 bases respectively, with 14 bases between them. CDR3 in DNA: TGCAGCGTTGACTTGGATTGGGGGGTGAACACTGAAGCTTTCTTT. This codes for CSVDLDWGVNTEAFF. Variable domain in full (rest from reference TRBV29-1 and TRBJ1-1): SAVISQKPSRDICQRGTSLTIQCQVDSQVTMMFWYRQQPGQSLTLIATANQGSEATYESGFVIDKFPISRPNLTFSTLTVSNMSPEDSSIYLCSVDLDWGVNTEAFFGQGTRLTVV.

Comment on this clone: This CDR3 is also generated by other DNA sequences in the sample. The rearrangement links TRBV28 to TRBJ1-2; maybe TRBD1 (6 bases). Germline V gene sequence: CDR1 MDHEN, CDR2 SYDVKM. The CDR3 is made up of 16 amino acids. V was cut by 3 bases and J by 5 bases, with 19 bases left in between. CDR3: CASSFTETGPFYGYTF. The DNA of the CDR3 is TGTGCCAGCAGTTTTACCGAAACAGGGCCGTTTTATGGCTACACCTTC.

The chain links TRBV4-3 to TRBJ2-5; D is possibly TRBD1 or TRBD2 (5 bases each). The CDR3 runs 16 residues. CDR1 is LGHNA, CDR2 YSLEER, per germline. V lost 4 bases and J lost 4, with 19 bases in between. The CDR3 nucleotides read TGCGCCAGCAGCCCACGCCCCGAGAGGGGATTAGAGACCCAGTACTTC. Protein product: CASSPRPERGLETQYF.

CDR3 DNA sequence: TGTGCCAGCAGCACCGGGACCGGTGGGGCCAACGTCCTGACTTTC. This gives the protein CASSTGTGGANVLTF. V usage is TRBV5-6 and J usage is TRBJ2-6; D may correspond to TRBD1 or TRBD2 (5 bases each). Germline CDR1 SGHDT, CDR2 YYEEEE. The germline V and J ends were trimmed by 4 bases and 3 bases, with 11 bases remaining between them. The CDR3 is 15 residues long.

The chain carries TRBV9 and TRBJ2-7; no clear D. This CDR3 spans 14 amino acids. The ends were cut back, 0 bases at V and 2 bases at J, with 9 bases in the middle. Per germline, CDR1 SGDLS and CDR2 YYNGEE. CDR3 nucleotide sequence: TGTGCCAGCAGCGTAGAGTCAGGAGCCTACGAGCAGTACTTC. Translating gives CASSVESGAYEQYF.

This rearrangement joins TRBV10-2 to TRBJ2-3, with unresolved D. CDR1 is WSHSY, CDR2 SAAADI, per germline. There are 15 residues in the CDR3. Trimming pared 0 bases from V and 4 bases from J, leaving 11 bases between. The CDR3 here is CASSESGSTPDTQYF. As DNA, the CDR3 is TGCGCCAGCAGTGAGTCTGGTTCAACTCCAGATACGCAGTATTTT.

V usage is TRBV18 and J usage is TRBJ2-2, with D unclear. Germline V lookup: CDR1 KGHSH, CDR2 LQKENI. There are 15 residues in the CDR3. V was shortened by 2 bases and J by 0 bases, with 7 bases between the two germline ends. The CDR3 DNA reads as TGTGCCAGCTCACCATCGTCGACGAACACCGGGGAGCTGTTTTTT. It codes for CASSPSSTNTGELFF.

This chain links TRBV6-1 with TRBJ2-1; D is unresolved. The CDR3 extends over 14 amino acids. Trimming cost V 4 bases and J 5 bases, with 12 bases left between them. Germline assignment: CDR1 MNHNS and CDR2 SASEGT. The CDR3 reads CASSGGPSDNEQFF. The CDR3 DNA reads as TGTGCCAGCAGTGGTGGACCTTCCGACAATGAGCAGTTCTTC.

The rearrangement links TRBV10-3 to TRBJ1-2; D may be TRBD1 (5 bases). The CDR3 contains 14 residues. The germline gives CDR1 ENHRY, CDR2 SYGVKD. The germline V and J ends were trimmed by 0 bases and 4 bases, with 9 bases remaining between them. CDR3 in amino acids: CAISESTASYGYTF. CDR3 in DNA: TGTGCCATCAGTGAGTCGACAGCTTCCTATGGCTACACCTTC.

This chain uses TRBV4-3 with TRBJ1-4; D gene ambiguous. CDR1 and CDR2 from the germline V gene are LGHNA and YSLEER. CDR3 length: 16 amino acids. Trimming stripped 0 bases from V and 4 bases from J, with 12 bases between. The chain's CDR3 is CASSQDRRVLNEKLFF. The CDR3, as DNA: TGCGCCAGCAGCCAAGATCGGAGGGTACTTAATGAAAAACTGTTTTTT.

The chain couples TRBV28 to TRBJ2-7; D assignment may be TRBD1 or TRBD2 (5 bases each). Germline V gene lookup returns CDR1 MDHEN and CDR2 SYDVKM. The CDR3 is 13 residues long. V was trimmed by 10 bases and J by 1 base, leaving 14 bases between them. This CDR3 reads CATTWDPSYEQYF. The DNA for the CDR3 is TGTGCCACCACTTGGGACCCATCCTACGAGCAGTACTTC.

Here the CDR3 reads CASSVTGEETQYF. The DNA for the CDR3 is TGTGCCAGCAGCGTCACAGGGGAGGAGACCCAGTACTTC. The V and J genes are TRBV7-7 and TRBJ2-5; 7 bases match TRBD1. This CDR3 has 13 amino acids. V lost 5 bases, J lost 5 bases, and 5 bases stayed unmatched. The germline gives CDR1 SSHAT, CDR2 FNYEAQ (reference sequence). The full variable domain, rest sourced from reference TRBV7-7 and TRBJ2-5, is GAGVSQSPRYKVTKRGQDVTLRCDPISSHATLYWYQQALGQGPEFLTYFNYEAQPDKSGLPSDRFSAERPEGSISTLTIQRTEQRDSAMYRCASSVTGEETQYFGPGTRLLVL.

This clone has a single count. V and J are TRBV6-4 and TRBJ1-2; D call uncertain. The germline CDR1 and CDR2 sequences are MRHNA and SNTAGT. Trimming pared 5 bases from V and 2 bases from J, leaving 21 bases between. The CDR3 spans 17 residues. The CDR3: CASSNLLGYAPNYGYTF. The CDR3 nucleotides are TGTGCCAGCAGTAACCTGCTAGGGTATGCCCCCAACTATGGCTACACCTTC.

The rearrangement uses TRBV9 and TRBJ1-3; tentatively, D is TRBD1 (5 bases). Germline CDR1 reads SGDLS; CDR2 reads YYNGEE. The CDR3 totals 16 residues. The germline V and J ends were trimmed by 0 bases and 4 bases, with 14 bases remaining between them. This chain's CDR3 is CASSVAAGSIGNTIYF. CDR3 nucleotide sequence: TGTGCCAGCAGCGTAGCCGCAGGGAGTATCGGAAACACCATATATTTT.

A word on this clone: Other DNA sequences in this specimen translate into the identical CDR3. V and J are TRBV7-8 and TRBJ1-5; D is uncertain. The CDR3 has 12 amino acids. V lost 2 bases, J lost 4 bases, and 3 bases lay in between. Germline CDR1 reads SGHVS; CDR2 reads FQNEAQ. The CDR3: CASSLPNQPQHF. The CDR3 DNA reads TGTGCCAGCAGCTTACCAAATCAGCCCCAGCATTTT.

The chain has TRBV15 and TRBJ2-1; no clear D. This CDR3 has 11 residues. Germline V gene lookup returns CDR1 LNHNV and CDR2 YYDKDF (reference sequence). V was cut by 3 bases and J by 10 bases, with 7 bases left in between. Here the CDR3 reads CATSSAREQFF. The CDR3 DNA sequence: TGTGCCACCAGCAGTGCGCGGGAGCAGTTCTTC.

The V and J genes are TRBV27 and TRBJ2-7; TRBD1 matches 7 bases. This CDR3 contains 14 residues. The V gene end was trimmed by 4 bases and the J gene end by 0 bases; junction bases not matched to a gene: 3. Germline V gene lookup returns CDR1 MNHEY and CDR2 SMNVEV (reference sequence). The CDR3 DNA follows: TGTGCCAGCAGTTACTGGACAGGCTCCTACGAGCAGTACTTC. The encoded protein is CASSYWTGSYEQYF.

J is TRBJ1-2 and V is TRBV29-1, with D hard to call. Germline assignment: CDR1 SQVTM and CDR2 ANQGSEA. Trimming took 5 bases from V and 10 from J, leaving 14 bases between them. The CDR3 length is 11 residues. The CDR3 DNA reads as TGCAGCGTTCCCTGGGGAAGCTTCTACACCTTC. This sequence encodes CSVPWGSFYTF. The entire variable domain, with the rest obtained from reference TRBV29-1 and TRBJ1-2, is as follows: SAVISQKPSRDICQRGTSLTIQCQVDSQVTMMFWYRQQPGQSLTLIATANQGSEATYESGFVIDKFPISRPNLTFSTLTVSNMSPEDSSIYLCSVPWGSFYTFGSGTRLTVV.

This chain links TRBV7-3 with TRBJ1-2; tentatively, D is TRBD1 (5 bases). Germline V gene lookup returns CDR1 SGHTA and CDR2 FQGTGA. Trimming removed 5 bases at V and 4 bases at J, with 14 bases between. The CDR3 is 14 amino acids. CDR3 region: CASSNRDGTYGYTF. The CDR3 DNA follows: TGTGCCAGCAGCAACCGGGACGGAACCTATGGCTACACCTTC.

The chain uses TRBV7-8 and TRBJ2-7; D assignment may be TRBD1 or TRBD2 (6 bases each). V lost 5 bases and J lost 4, with 12 bases in between. The CDR3 sequence is 13 residues long. Germline-derived CDR1 and CDR2 are SGHVS and FQNEAQ. CDR3 DNA sequence: TGTGCCAGCAGCAGGGGGGACTCTTACGAGCAGTACTTC. Translating gives CASSRGDSYEQYF.

V usage is TRBV7-6 and J usage is TRBJ2-7; TRBD1 is a possible D gene (6 bases). V was trimmed by 5 bases and J by 3 bases, leaving 14 bases between them. The CDR3 extends over 14 amino acids. CDR1 is SGHVS and CDR2 is FNYEAQ in the germline V gene. CDR3 sequence reads: CASSPRGHFYEQYF. The CDR3 DNA reads TGTGCCAGCAGCCCCCGGGGACACTTCTACGAGCAGTACTTC.

The CDR3 sequence: CASSLAPGGTTEAFF. The CDR3 DNA reads TGTGCCAGCAGTTTAGCCCCAGGGGGGACCACTGAAGCTTTCTTT. The V and J genes are TRBV28 and TRBJ1-1, with 7 nucleotides matching TRBD1. After removal of 2 bases from V and 4 bases from J, the junction contained 7 bases not matched to a gene. The CDR3 spans 15 residues. Germline lookup yields CDR1 MDHEN and CDR2 SYDVKM.

The rearrangement joins TRBV7-3 to TRBJ2-5; TRBD2 matches 10 bases. The CDR3 is 17 amino acids. V was pared by 4 bases and J by 5 bases, with 13 bases of the junction left unmatched. Looked up from germline, CDR1 is SGHTA and CDR2 is FQGTGA. DNA of the CDR3: TGTGCCAGCAGCTCCACGGGACTAGCGCAGCCGGGGGAGACCCAGTACTTC. Amino acids: CASSSTGLAQPGETQYF. The whole variable domain, filled in from reference TRBV7-3 and TRBJ2-5, reads GAGVSQTPSNKVTEKGKYVELRCDPISGHTALYWYRQSLGQGPEFLIYFQGTGAADDSGLPNDRFFAVRPEGSVSTLKIQRTERGDSAVYLCASSSTGLAQPGETQYFGPGTRLLVL.

The CDR3 here is CASSELTGSSYNEQFF. CDR3 DNA sequence: TGTGCCAGCAGTGAACTCACAGGGTCGAGCTACAATGAGCAGTTCTTC. This rearrangement joins TRBV6-1 to TRBJ2-1; possibly TRBD1 for D (6 bases). From germline, CDR1 is MNHNS and CDR2 SASEGT. The CDR3 sequence is 16 residues long. V gave up 2 bases and J gave up 3 bases, with 14 bases separating them.

The gene calls are TRBV13 and TRBJ1-2; a possible D gene is TRBD1 (6 bases). Germline CDR1 PRHDT, CDR2 FYEKMQ (reference sequence). V lost 8 bases, J lost 4 bases, and 35 bases lay in between. CDR3 length equals 20 residues. The CDR3 is CASPHIPEGEGPGRSYGYTF. CDR3 DNA: TGTGCCAGCCCGCACATCCCGGAGGGGGAGGGGCCCGGGAGGAGCTATGGCTACACCTTC.